This T cell receptor beta chain came from a study of tumor-infiltrating lymphocytes in oesophageal squamous cell carcinoma. TCRdb independently ran MiXCR on the PCR reads; one entry per CDR3 protein. The table lists about 10,000 distinct CDR3 sequences, approximately 50% of them singletons. This clonotype was seen repeatedly, ten times or more. There are 13 residues in the CDR3. Trimming removed 3 bases at V and 4 bases at J, with 9 bases between. Germline V gene lookup returns CDR1 SGHTA and CDR2 FQGTGA. Sequenced: esophageal tumor tissue. The gene calls are TRBV7-3 and TRBJ2-5; D is perhaps TRBD1 or TRBD2 (5 bases each). This sequence originates from a female donor with esophageal squamous cell carcinoma. The CDR3 region has the DNA TGTGCCAGCAGCTTCACTGGGGGAGAGACCCAGTACTTC. Translation: CASSFTGGETQYF. The full variable domain, its missing parts supplied by reference TRBV7-3 and TRBJ2-5, is GAGVSQTPSNKVTEKGKYVELRCDPISGHTALYWYRQSLGQGPEFLIYFQGTGAADDSGLPNDRFFAVRPEGSVSTLKIQRTERGDSAVYLCASSFTGGETQYFGPGTRLLVL.